This TCR beta chain appears in the sequencing data of a study of shared clonotypes between healthy human individuals. Regarding the study as a whole: Sharing of clonotypes among donors was expected to vary with sequencing depth.

Donors were healthy HIV-negative adults without recent acute infections or vaccinations. About this clone: The antigen remains undetermined.

The method was immunoSEQ multiplex PCR; TCRdb's version includes in-frame clones alone and lacks a portion of them. Of roughly 720,000 clones detected, roughly 88% appear once; the ten largest clones hold less than 40%. CDR3 length: 15 residues. Per germline, CDR1 SQVTM and CDR2 ANQGSEA. The junction had 17 bases not matched to a gene; V was cut back by 7 bases and J by 6 bases. The sequencing input was memory CD8+ T cells from PBMCs. As to subset: CD45RO+ cells pooled with CCR7-negative TemRA cells. The clonotype comes from a man between 18 and 29 years old in good health. Some clones in this sample may be carry-over from other donors' samples. V and J are TRBV29-1 and TRBJ1-2, with TRBD1 matching 7 bases. The DNA of the CDR3 is TGCAGCGCCCAGACAGGGACGTCTTGGGTCGATGGCTACACCTTC. Amino acids: CSAQTGTSWVDGYTF.